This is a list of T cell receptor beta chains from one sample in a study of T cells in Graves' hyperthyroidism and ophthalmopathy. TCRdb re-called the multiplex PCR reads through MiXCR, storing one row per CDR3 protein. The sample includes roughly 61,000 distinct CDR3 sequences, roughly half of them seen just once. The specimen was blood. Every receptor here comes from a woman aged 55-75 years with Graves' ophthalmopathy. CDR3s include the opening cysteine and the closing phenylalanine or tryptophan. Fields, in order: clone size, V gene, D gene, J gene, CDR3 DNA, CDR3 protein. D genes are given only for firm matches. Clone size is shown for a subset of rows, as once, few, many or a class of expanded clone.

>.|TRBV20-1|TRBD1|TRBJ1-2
TGCAGTGCTATAGGCCGGGACAGTCATGGCTACACCTTC
CSAIGRDSHGYTF
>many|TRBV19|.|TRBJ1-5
TGTGCCAGTAGTATGTATAGGGACGGAAGGAGCAATCAGCCCCAGCATTTT
CASSMYRDGRSNQPQHF
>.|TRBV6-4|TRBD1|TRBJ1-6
TGTGCCAGCAGTCGCTCCGGGACAGGGAATAATTCACCCCTCCACTTT
CASSRSGTGNNSPLHF
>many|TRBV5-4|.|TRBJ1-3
TGTGCCAGAACGCCATTGGGGATTGGTTCTGGAAACACCATATATTTT
CARTPLGIGSGNTIYF
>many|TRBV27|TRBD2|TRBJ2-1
TGTGCCACCCTGCTAGCGGAACAGAATGAGCAGTTCTTC
CATLLAEQNEQFF
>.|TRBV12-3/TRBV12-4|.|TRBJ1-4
TGTGCCAGCAGCGGGGGGGCTTGGGAAAAACTGTTTTTT
CASSGGAWEKLFF
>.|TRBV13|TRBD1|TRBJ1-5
TGTGCCAGCAGCTTAGGCCTAGGGACAGGGGGCAATCAGCCCCAGCATTTT
CASSLGLGTGGNQPQHF
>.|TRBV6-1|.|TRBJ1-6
TGTACCAGCAGCGAGAATGTAAGACAAGGGGCAAATAATTCACCCCTCCACTTT
CTSSENVRQGANNSPLHF
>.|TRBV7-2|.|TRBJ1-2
TGTGCCAGCAGTGAAGTCGGAGTCTCTGGAAACACCTTC
CASSEVGVSGNTF
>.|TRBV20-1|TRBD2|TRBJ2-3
TGCAGTGCTATTAGCGGGACTTACGATGAGCAGTATTTT
CSAISGTYDEQYF
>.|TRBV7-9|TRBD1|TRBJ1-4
TGTGCCATCCAGACAGGGTTTGAAAAACTGTTTTTT
CAIQTGFEKLFF
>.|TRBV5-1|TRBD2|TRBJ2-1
TGCGCCAGCAGCTCCCAAGCGGGAGGGCGGGTGAATGAGCAGTTCTTC
CASSSQAGGRVNEQFF
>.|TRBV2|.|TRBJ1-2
TGTGCCAGCAGTGAATCCCCGTGGAGGAGCTACACCTTC
CASSESPWRSYTF
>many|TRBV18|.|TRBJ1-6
TGTGCCAGCTCACCACCTCAGAAATCACCCCTCCACTTT
CASSPPQKSPLHF
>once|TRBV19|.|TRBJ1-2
TGTGCCAGTAGGGACTTTAACTATGGCTACACCTTC
CASRDFNYGYTF
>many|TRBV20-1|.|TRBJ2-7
TGCAGTTCAGCCACGGGTTCCCAAGGTGAGCAGTACTTC
CSSATGSQGEQYF
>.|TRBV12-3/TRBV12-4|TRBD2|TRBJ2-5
TGTGCCAGCAGCCGCCTTAGGGCGGGGGAGGGAGAGACCCAGTACTTC
CASSRLRAGEGETQYF
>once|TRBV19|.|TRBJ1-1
TGTGCCAGTACCCTGCTCCCCCGGGGCCAGACTGAGGCTTTCTTT
CASTLLPRGQTEAFF
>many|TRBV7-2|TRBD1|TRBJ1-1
TGTGCCAGCAGCGACAGGGGGCTGGGCACTGAAGCTTTCTTT
CASSDRGLGTEAFF
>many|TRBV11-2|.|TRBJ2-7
TGTGCCAGCAGCTTAGGCCCGGACAGCTCCTACGAGCAGTACTTC
CASSLGPDSSYEQYF
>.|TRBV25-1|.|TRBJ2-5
TGTGCCAGCAGTGAGATGACAGGGGAGGGAGAGACCCAGTACTTC
CASSEMTGEGETQYF
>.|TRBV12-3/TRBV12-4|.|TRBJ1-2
.
CASSPAEDYGCTF
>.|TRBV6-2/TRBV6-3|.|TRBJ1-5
TGTGCCAGCAGTACCCGACAGGAACAATACAATGAGCATTTT
CASSTRQEQYNEHF
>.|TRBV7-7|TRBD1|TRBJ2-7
TGTGCTAGACCCGGGACAGGAGCCTACGAGCAGTACTTC
CARPGTGAYEQYF
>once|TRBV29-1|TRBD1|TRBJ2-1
TGCAGCGCGACAGGGGGTCCCTACAATGAGCAGTTCTTC
CSATGGPYNEQFF
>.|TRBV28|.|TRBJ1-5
TGTGCCAGCACCCCGGGGGGTGGCAGCGTTTATAGCAATCAGCCCCAGCATTTT
CASTPGGGSVYSNQPQHF
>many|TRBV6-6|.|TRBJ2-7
TGTGCCAGCAGTTACGCAGGGGGGCCCTACGAGCAGTACTTC
CASSYAGGPYEQYF
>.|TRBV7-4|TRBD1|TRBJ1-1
TGTGCTAGCAGCACAACAGGGGGCGAAGCTTTCTTT
CASSTTGGEAFF
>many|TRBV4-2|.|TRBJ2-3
TGTGCCAGCAGCCAGCACACAGGGTCCCCAGATACGCAGTATTTT
CASSQHTGSPDTQYF
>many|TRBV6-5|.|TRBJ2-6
TGTGCCAGCAAGACCGTTAGCTCTGGGGCCAACGTCCTGACTTTC
CASKTVSSGANVLTF
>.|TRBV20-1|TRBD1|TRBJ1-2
TGCGGTGCTAGAGAAGAGACAGGGGTCTATGGCTACACCTTC
CGAREETGVYGYTF
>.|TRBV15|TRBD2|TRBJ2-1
TGTGCCACCAGCAGCGGAACTAGCGGGGGGGTCAATGAGCAGTTCTTC
CATSSGTSGGVNEQFF
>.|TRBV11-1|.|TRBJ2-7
TGTGCCAGCAGCTTATCGGGCGGCAGTCAGACCCAGCAGTACTTC
CASSLSGGSQTQQYF
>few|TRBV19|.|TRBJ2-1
TGTGCCAGTAGTATATCGGCAGGCGGTTACAATGAGCAGTTCTTC
CASSISAGGYNEQFF
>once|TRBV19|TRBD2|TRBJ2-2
TGTGCCAGTAGCAAAGCAGCGGGAGGTACCGGGGAGCTGTTTTTT
CASSKAAGGTGELFF
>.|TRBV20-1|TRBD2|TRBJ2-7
TGCAGTGCTCGAATAGCGGGGGGGCCGGTATACGAGCAGTACTTC
CSARIAGGPVYEQYF
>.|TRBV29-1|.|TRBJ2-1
TGCAGCGTTGACGTTTGGGGCGCGAGGAATGAGCAGTTCTTC
CSVDVWGARNEQFF
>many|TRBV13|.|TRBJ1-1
TGTGCCAGCAGCTACAGGGCTACTAACACTGAAGCTTTCTTT
CASSYRATNTEAFF
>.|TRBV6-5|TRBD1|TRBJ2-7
TGTGCCAGCAGTTACTCATCGCGGACAGGGTCCTACGAGCAGTACTTC
CASSYSSRTGSYEQYF
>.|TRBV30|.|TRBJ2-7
TGTGCCTGGAGTGGTCCCCGGCAGGGGATCTCCTACGAGCAGTACTTC
CAWSGPRQGISYEQYF
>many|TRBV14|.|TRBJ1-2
TGTGCCAGCAGCCCCGCTAGGAACTATGGCTACACCTTC
CASSPARNYGYTF
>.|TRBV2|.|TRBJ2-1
TGTGCCAGCAGGAGGACTTTTAACGGGGGGCATAATGAGCAGTTCTTC
CASRRTFNGGHNEQFF
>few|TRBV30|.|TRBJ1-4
TGTGCCTGGAGTGTTGCCTTAGGGGGGCGCACTAATGAAAAACTGTTTTTT
CAWSVALGGRTNEKLFF
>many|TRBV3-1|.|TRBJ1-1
TGTGCCAGCAGCCAAAAAGTTATAAGAAACACTGAAGCTTTCTTT
CASSQKVIRNTEAFF
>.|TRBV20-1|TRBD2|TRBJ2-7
TGCAGTGCTAGAGGGACTAGCGGGTTCTACGAGCAGTACTTC
CSARGTSGFYEQYF
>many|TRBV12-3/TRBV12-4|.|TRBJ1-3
TGTGCCAGCAGTTTCGGGCAGGGAAGGTCTGGAAACACCATATATTTT
CASSFGQGRSGNTIYF
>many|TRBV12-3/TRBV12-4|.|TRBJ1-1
TGTGCCAGCAGTTTGGGCAGCCCTAATGAAGCTTTCTTT
CASSLGSPNEAFF
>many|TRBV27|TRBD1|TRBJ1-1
TGTGCCAGCAGTGTGGGACAGGGGAACACTGAAGCTTTCTTT
CASSVGQGNTEAFF